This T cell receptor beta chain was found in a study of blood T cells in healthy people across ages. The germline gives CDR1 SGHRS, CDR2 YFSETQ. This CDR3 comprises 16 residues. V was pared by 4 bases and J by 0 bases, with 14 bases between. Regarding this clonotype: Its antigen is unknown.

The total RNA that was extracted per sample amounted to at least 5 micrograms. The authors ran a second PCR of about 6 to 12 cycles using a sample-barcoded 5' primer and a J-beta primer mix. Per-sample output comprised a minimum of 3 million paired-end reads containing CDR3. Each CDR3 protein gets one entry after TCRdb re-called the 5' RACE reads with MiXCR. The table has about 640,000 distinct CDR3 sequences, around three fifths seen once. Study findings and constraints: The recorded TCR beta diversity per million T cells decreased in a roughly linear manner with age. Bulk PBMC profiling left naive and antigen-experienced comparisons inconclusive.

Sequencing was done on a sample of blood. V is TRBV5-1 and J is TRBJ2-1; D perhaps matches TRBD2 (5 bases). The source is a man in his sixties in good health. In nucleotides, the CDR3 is TGCGCCAGCAGCGCACAACTAGGCGTCTCCTACAATGAGCAGTTCTTC. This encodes CASSAQLGVSYNEQFF.